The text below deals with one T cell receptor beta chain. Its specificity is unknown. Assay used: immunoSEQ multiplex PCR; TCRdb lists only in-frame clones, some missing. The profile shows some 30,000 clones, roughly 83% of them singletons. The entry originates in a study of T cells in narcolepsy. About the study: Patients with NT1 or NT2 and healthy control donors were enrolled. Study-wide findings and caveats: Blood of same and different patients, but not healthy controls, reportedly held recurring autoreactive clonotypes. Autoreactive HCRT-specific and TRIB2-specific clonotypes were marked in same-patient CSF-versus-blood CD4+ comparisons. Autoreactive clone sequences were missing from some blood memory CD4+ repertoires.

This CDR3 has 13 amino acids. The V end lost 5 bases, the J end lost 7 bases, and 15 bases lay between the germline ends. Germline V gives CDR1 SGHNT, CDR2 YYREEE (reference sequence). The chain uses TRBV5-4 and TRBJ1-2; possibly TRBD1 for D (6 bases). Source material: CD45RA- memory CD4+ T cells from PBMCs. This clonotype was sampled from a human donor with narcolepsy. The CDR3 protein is CASRTHGGSGYTF. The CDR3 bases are TGTGCCAGCAGGACCCACGGGGGCTCTGGCTACACCTTC.